The T cell receptor (beta chain) under discussion was sequenced for a study of PD-1 blockade in classical Hodgkin lymphoma. Only in-frame clones appear in the TCRdb table, and some are missing; sequencing was by immunoSEQ multiplex PCR. The sample contains 20,000 to 25,000 clones, roughly 80% of which appear only once. Germline CDR1 reads LNHDA; CDR2 reads SQIVND (reference sequence). Trimming shortened V by 5 bases and J by 5 bases, and 12 bases separated the two germline ends. The CDR3 runs 13 residues. Exposure to brentuximab vedotin varied, and each patient had relapsed following autologous stem cell transplantation.

This receptor was identified in a human donor with classical Hodgkin lymphoma. The chain links TRBV19 to TRBJ1-1, with D unclear. The specimen was peripheral blood mononuclear cells (PBMCs), collected before the second cycle of nivolumab. CDR3 region: CASSRGVRTEAFF. Here the CDR3 DNA reads TGTGCCAGTAGTCGGGGAGTCAGAACTGAAGCTTTCTTT.